Shown below are 14 T cell receptor beta chains from a single sample sequenced in a study of T cell changes during pregnancy in multiple sclerosis (dated by TCRdb to about 2019). Libraries were made using the immunoSEQ multiplex PCR assay. Held by TCRdb, this immuneACCESS table contains in-frame sequences only and omits some clones. Under half of the omission traces to an unresolved V gene where checked; the cause of the rest is unknown. In this sample the table shows about 69,000 clones, roughly 93% of which occur a single time. Of the sample, approximately 1.4% is held by the ten largest clones. This sample comprised peripheral blood, obtained in the third trimester of pregnancy. These receptors all stem from a female donor with multiple sclerosis, enrolled in a pregnancy study.

The chain uses TRBV7-9 and TRBJ1-5; 10 bases align to TRBD1. The germline V gene encodes CDR1 SEHNR and CDR2 FQNEAQ (reference sequence). With V trimmed by 5 bases and J by 6 bases, 7 bases remained unmatched. The CDR3 contains 15 residues. CDR3 sequence (DNA): TGTGCCAGCAGCCACGGGACAGGGGAGACTCAGCCCCAGCATTTT. Translating it yields CASSHGTGETQPQHF.

The chain is built from TRBV7-3 and TRBJ2-2; D is undetermined. V was cut by 7 bases and J by 8 bases, with 8 bases left in between. This CDR3 spans 11 amino acids. Per the germline V gene, CDR1 is SGHTA and CDR2 is FQGTGA. The CDR3 spells CASTVRGELFF. The CDR3 DNA reads as TGTGCCAGCACAGTGAGGGGGGAGCTGTTTTTT. The full variable domain, with the rest looked up from reference TRBV7-3 and TRBJ2-2, is GAGVSQTPSNKVTEKGKYVELRCDPISGHTALYWYRQSLGQGPEFLIYFQGTGAADDSGLPNDRFFAVRPEGSVSTLKIQRTERGDSAVYLCASTVRGELFFGEGSRLTVL.

The chain joins TRBV4-1 to TRBJ2-5; weak D call: TRBD1 (5 bases). Germline V gives CDR1 MGHRA, CDR2 YSYEKL. The CDR3 covers 15 residues. Trimming pared 0 bases from V and 9 bases from J, leaving 17 bases between. The CDR3 loop is CASSQDPGADGAQYF. DNA for the CDR3: TGCGCCAGCAGCCAAGATCCTGGGGCCGATGGGGCCCAGTACTTC.

This clone has only one observation. The V and J genes are TRBV4-2 and TRBJ2-1, with no clear D. The CDR3 covers 14 residues. Germline V gene sequence: CDR1 LGHNA, CDR2 YNFKEQ. Trimming removed 0 bases from V and 4 bases from J, with 7 bases in between. This CDR3 is CASSQEGAYNEQFF. In DNA form, the CDR3 reads TGTGCCAGCAGCCAAGAAGGAGCATACAATGAGCAGTTCTTC.

Comment on this clone: At one end, the junction sequence differs from germline, possibly due to a read error. The genes are TRBV4-1 and TRBJ2-4, with a weak D call TRBD2 (6 bases). Germline V gene lookup returns CDR1 MGHRA and CDR2 YSYEKL. This CDR3 spans 18 amino acids. The CDR3 here is CASSQESPGGVTKYIQYF. The DNA for the CDR3 is TGCGCCAGCAGCCAAGAATCCCCCGGGGGAGTGACCAAATACATTCAGTACTTC.

The chain uses TRBV2 and TRBJ2-4, with 8 bases that match TRBD1. After removal of 6 bases from V and 7 bases from J, the junction contained 11 bases not matched to a gene. Looked up from germline, CDR1 is SNHLY and CDR2 is FYNNEI. The CDR3 totals 15 residues. As DNA, the CDR3 is TGTGCCAGCAGGCAACGGACAGGGCCAGGGAACATTCAGTACTTC. It codes for CASRQRTGPGNIQYF.

The gene calls are TRBV15 and TRBJ1-5, with 10 bases aligning to TRBD1. V dropped 1 base and J dropped 3; count of bases not matched to a gene: 3. This CDR3 is built from 16 residues. Germline CDR1 reads LNHNV; CDR2 reads YYDKDF (reference sequence). The CDR3: CATSRVGTGDNQPQHF. The CDR3 nucleotides are TGTGCCACCAGCAGAGTCGGGACAGGGGACAATCAGCCCCAGCATTTT.

The rearrangement uses TRBV7-3 and TRBJ2-3, with 8 bases that match TRBD1. V lost 1 base to trimming and J lost 3 bases; unmatched junction nucleotides: 12. Germline loops: CDR1 SGHTA, CDR2 FQGTGA. The CDR3 loop spans 18 amino acids. CDR3 amino acids: CASSLIGRTGLGTDTQYF. In nucleotides, the CDR3 is TGTGCCAGCAGCTTAATAGGGCGGACAGGGCTTGGGACAGATACGCAGTATTTT.

V usage is TRBV27 and J usage is TRBJ2-1; TRBD1 might be the D (5 bases). Trimming took 2 bases from V and 6 from J, leaving 14 bases between them. The CDR3 has 15 amino acids. Germline V gives CDR1 MNHEY, CDR2 SMNVEV (reference sequence). Here the CDR3 reads CASSLRVQGTNEQFF. CDR3 in DNA: TGTGCCAGCAGTTTAAGAGTTCAGGGAACCAATGAGCAGTTCTTC.

This clone was detected once. This chain uses TRBV2 with TRBJ1-2; no reliable D call. Per the germline V gene, CDR1 is SNHLY and CDR2 is FYNNEI. This CDR3 has 13 amino acids. V was shortened by 1 base and J by 4 bases, with 7 bases between the two germline ends. The CDR3 coding sequence is TGTGCCAGCAGTGAAGACAGTTTCTATGGCTACACCTTC. Residues: CASSEDSFYGYTF.

The chain couples TRBV9 to TRBJ1-4; a weak D match, TRBD1 (5 bases). V lost 0 bases to trimming and J lost 0 bases, with 24 bases between them. This CDR3 is built from 21 residues. CDR1 is SGDLS, CDR2 YYNGEE, per germline. CDR3 nucleotide sequence: TGTGCCAGCAGCGTAGCGGCGGTTTTCGGCTCCGGGGGGGCAACTAATGAAAAACTGTTTTTT. It translates to CASSVAAVFGSGGATNEKLFF.

The rearrangement links TRBV9 to TRBJ2-3, with 11 bases lining up with TRBD2. The CDR3 has 21 residues. From germline, CDR1 is SGDLS and CDR2 YYNGEE. With 4 bases clipped from V and 2 bases from J, the junction kept 21 bases outside the gene matches. As DNA, the CDR3 is TGTGCCAGCAGCACCCCCCGGCAGGGCGCTAGCGGGGGGAAGACCACAGATACGCAGTATTTT. This translates into CASSTPRQGASGGKTTDTQYF.

This clone was seen a single time. This chain uses TRBV9 with TRBJ2-2, with 7 bases that match TRBD1. The CDR3 is 15 amino acids. V lost 3 bases, J lost 5 bases, and 7 bases stayed unmatched. In germline, CDR1 is SGDLS, CDR2 YYNGEE. The DNA of the CDR3 is TGTGCCAGCAGCGCCCGGGACAGAGGGACCGGGGAGCTGTTTTTT. Translating it yields CASSARDRGTGELFF.

The chain has TRBV10-2 and TRBJ1-2, with unresolved D. V lost 2 bases and J 8 bases, leaving 18 bases between the germline ends. CDR1 is WSHSY, CDR2 SAAADI, per germline. This CDR3 is built from 15 residues. Here the CDR3 reads CASSEPTIDVRGYTF. Written as DNA, the CDR3 is TGCGCCAGCAGTGAGCCAACGATAGATGTGCGCGGCTACACCTTC.